This record concerns one TCR beta chain sequence. Its antigen is still unknown. The sample is drawn from a study of T cell responses to AZD1222 COVID-19 vaccine. Study outcomes and limitations: Donors were largely white British and mainly female; clonal diversity was possibly underestimated. Among vaccine-associated CD4 TCRs, coverage spanned spike, with dominance at 160-218 and 743-854. Unmutated variant regions are reportedly targeted by nearly half of spike-specific TCRs. Only a handful of AZD1222 recipients, several in all, had baseline seropositivity.

Clones were sequenced by immunoSEQ multiplex PCR, and TCRdb holds only the in-frame ones, with some missing. This sample has 95,000 to 110,000 clones, with about 89% found just once. The trim removed 4 bases at V and 7 bases at J, leaving 17 bases unmatched. This CDR3 has 17 residues. The germline V gene encodes CDR1 SGHRS and CDR2 YFSETQ. This chain links TRBV5-1 with TRBJ2-3, with 8 positions matching TRBD2. The starting material was peripheral blood, obtained 28 days after the second AZD1222 dose. This TCR was recovered from an adult who received the AZD1222 COVID-19 vaccine. CDR3 loop: CASSPGTAGGWGNTQYF. Here the CDR3 DNA reads TGCGCCAGCAGCCCTGGGACGGCGGGAGGATGGGGAAATACGCAGTATTTT.